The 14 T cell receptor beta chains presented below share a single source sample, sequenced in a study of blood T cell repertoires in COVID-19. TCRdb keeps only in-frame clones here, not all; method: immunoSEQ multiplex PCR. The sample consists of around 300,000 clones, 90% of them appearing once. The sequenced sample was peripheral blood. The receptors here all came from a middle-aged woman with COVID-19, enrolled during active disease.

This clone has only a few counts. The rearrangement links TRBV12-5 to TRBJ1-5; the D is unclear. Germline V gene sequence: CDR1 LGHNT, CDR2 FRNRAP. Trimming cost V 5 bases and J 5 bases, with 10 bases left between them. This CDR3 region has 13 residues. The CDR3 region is CASGNQDHQPQHF. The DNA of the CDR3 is TGTGCTAGTGGTAATCAGGATCATCAGCCCCAGCATTTT.

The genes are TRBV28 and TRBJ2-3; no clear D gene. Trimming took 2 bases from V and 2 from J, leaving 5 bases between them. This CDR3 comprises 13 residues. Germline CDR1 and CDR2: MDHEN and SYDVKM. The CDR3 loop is CASSLGTTDTQYF. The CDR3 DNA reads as TGTGCCAGCAGTTTAGGCACCACAGATACGCAGTATTTT.

The CDR3 coding sequence is TGTGCCAGCAGGTTGACAGCGATGAACACTGAAGCTTTCTTT. Translated, it gives CASRLTAMNTEAFF. The J gene is TRBJ1-1, the V gene TRBV11-2; D is possibly TRBD1 (5 bases). CDR1 and CDR2 (germline): SGHAT, FQNNGV. The V gene lost 6 bases and the J gene lost 0 bases, with 11 bases spanning the gap. The CDR3 is made up of 14 amino acids.

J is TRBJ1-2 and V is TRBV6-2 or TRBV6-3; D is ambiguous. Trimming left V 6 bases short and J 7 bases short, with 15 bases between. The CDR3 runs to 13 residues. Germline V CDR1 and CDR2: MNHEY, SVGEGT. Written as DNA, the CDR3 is TGTGCCAGCAGCGCCCCCATATTCGGTGGCTACACCTTC. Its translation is CASSAPIFGGYTF.

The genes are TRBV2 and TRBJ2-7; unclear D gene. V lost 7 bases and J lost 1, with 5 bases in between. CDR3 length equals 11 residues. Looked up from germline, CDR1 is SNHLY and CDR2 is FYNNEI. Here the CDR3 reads CASNPSYEQYF. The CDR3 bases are TGTGCCAGCAATCCTTCCTACGAGCAGTACTTC.

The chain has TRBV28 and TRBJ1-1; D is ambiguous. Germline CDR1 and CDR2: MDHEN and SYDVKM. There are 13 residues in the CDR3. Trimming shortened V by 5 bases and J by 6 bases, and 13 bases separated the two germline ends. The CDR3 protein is CASSPQTNAEAFF. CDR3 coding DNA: TGTGCCAGCAGTCCCCAGACTAACGCTGAAGCTTTCTTT. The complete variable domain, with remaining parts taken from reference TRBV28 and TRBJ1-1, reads DVKVTQSSRYLVKRTGEKVFLECVQDMDHENMFWYRQDPGLGLRLIYFSYDVKMKEKGDIPEGYSVSREKKERFSLILESASTNQTSMYLCASSPQTNAEAFFGQGTRLTVV.

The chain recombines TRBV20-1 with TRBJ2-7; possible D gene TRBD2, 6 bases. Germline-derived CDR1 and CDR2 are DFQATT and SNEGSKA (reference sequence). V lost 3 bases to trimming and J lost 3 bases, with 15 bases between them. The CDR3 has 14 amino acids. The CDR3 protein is CSASQGLPHYEQYF. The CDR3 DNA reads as TGCAGTGCTAGTCAGGGACTCCCCCACTACGAGCAGTACTTC.

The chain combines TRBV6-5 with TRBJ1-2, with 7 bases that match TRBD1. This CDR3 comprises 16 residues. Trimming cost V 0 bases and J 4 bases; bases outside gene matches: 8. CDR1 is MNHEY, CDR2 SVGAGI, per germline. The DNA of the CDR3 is TGTGCCAGCAGTTACTCGTCCGCAGGGGGGTCCTATGGCTACACCTTC. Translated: CASSYSSAGGSYGYTF.

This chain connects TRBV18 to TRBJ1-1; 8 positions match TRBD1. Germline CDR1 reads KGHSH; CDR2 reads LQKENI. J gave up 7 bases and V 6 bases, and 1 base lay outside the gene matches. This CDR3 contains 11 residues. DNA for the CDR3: TGTGCCAGCTCCGGACAGGGTGAAGCTTTCTTT. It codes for CASSGQGEAFF.

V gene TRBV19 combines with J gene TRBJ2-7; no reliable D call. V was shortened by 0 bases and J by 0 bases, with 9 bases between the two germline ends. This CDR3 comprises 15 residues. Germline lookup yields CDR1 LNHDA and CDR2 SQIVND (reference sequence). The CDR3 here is CASSIDPPSSYEQYF. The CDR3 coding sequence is TGTGCCAGTAGTATAGACCCCCCCAGCTCCTACGAGCAGTACTTC.

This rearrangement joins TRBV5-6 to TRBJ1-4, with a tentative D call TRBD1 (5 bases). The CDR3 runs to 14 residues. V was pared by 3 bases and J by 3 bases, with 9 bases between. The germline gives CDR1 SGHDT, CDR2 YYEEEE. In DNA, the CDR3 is TGTGCCAGCAGCTCAGGGTTAGCTAATGAAAAACTGTTTTTT. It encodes CASSSGLANEKLFF.

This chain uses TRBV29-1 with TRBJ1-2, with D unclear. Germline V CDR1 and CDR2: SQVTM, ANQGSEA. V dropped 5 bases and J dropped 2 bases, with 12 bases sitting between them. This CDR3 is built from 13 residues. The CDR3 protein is CSVSPTSNYGYTF. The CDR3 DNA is TGCAGCGTTTCCCCGACAAGCAACTATGGCTACACCTTC.

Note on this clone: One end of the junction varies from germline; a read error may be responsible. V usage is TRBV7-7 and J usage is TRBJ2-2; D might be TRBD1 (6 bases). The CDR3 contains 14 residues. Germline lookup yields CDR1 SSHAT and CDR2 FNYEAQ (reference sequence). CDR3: CASSEGQNTGELFF. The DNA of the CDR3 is TGTGCTAGCAGCGAGGGACAGAACACCGGGGAGCTGTTTTTT.

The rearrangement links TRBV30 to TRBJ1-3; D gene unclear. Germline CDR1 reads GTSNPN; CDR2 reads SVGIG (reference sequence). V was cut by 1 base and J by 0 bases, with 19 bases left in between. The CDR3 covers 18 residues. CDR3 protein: CAWSASFIGSASGNTIYF. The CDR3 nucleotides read TGTGCCTGGAGTGCTTCATTTATCGGGTCGGCCTCTGGAAACACCATATATTTT.